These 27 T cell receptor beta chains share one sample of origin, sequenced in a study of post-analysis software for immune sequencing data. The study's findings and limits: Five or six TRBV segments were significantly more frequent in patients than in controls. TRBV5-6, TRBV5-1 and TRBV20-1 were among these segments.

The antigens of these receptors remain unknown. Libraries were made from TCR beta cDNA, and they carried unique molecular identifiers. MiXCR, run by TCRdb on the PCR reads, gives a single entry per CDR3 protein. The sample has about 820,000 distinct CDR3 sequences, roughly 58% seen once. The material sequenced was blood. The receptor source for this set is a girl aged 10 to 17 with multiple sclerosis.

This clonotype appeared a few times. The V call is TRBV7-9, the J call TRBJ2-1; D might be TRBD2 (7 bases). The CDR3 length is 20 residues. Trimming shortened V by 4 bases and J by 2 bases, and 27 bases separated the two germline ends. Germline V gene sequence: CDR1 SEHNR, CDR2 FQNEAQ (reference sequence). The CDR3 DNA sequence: TGTGCCAGCAGCTCTGAGGGGGGGCTCGCCACTGTTCTCCCCTACAATGAGCAGTTCTTC. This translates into CASSSEGGLATVLPYNEQFF. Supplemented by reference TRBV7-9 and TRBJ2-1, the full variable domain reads DTGVSQNPRHKITKRGQNVTFRCDPISEHNRLYWYRQTLGQGPEFLTYFQNEAQLEKSRLLSDRFSAERPKGSFSTLEIQRTEQGDSAMYLCASSSEGGLATVLPYNEQFFGPGTRLTVL.

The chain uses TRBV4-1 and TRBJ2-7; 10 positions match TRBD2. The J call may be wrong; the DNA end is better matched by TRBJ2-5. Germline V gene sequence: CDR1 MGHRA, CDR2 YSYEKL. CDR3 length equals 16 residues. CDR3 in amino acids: CASSQEASGSAKTQYF. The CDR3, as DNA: TGCGCCAGCAGCCAAGAAGCTAGCGGGAGTGCCAAGACCCAGTACTTC.

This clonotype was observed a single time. In DNA, the CDR3 is TGCAGTGCTAGGACAGGGGGCTATGAGACCCAGTACTTC. It codes for CSARTGGYETQYF. The chain links TRBV20-1 to TRBJ2-5; the match to TRBD1 covers 10 bases. Looked up from germline, CDR1 is DFQATT and CDR2 is SNEGSKA (reference sequence). The CDR3 sequence is 13 residues long. The V and J ends lost 3 bases and 5 bases, in that order; junction bases with no gene match: 3.

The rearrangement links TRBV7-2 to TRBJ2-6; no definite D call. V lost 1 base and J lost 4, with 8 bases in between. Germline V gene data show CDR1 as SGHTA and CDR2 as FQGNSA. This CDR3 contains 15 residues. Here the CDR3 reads CASSLDGPGANVLTF. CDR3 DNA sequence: TGTGCCAGCAGCTTAGACGGGCCGGGGGCCAACGTCCTGACTTTC.

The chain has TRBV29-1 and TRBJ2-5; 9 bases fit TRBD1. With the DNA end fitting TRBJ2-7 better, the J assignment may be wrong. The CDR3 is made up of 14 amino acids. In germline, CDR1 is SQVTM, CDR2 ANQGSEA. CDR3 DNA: TGCAGCGTGGGGGGAAGGACAGGGGAGCACGAGCAGTACTTC. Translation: CSVGGRTGEHEQYF.

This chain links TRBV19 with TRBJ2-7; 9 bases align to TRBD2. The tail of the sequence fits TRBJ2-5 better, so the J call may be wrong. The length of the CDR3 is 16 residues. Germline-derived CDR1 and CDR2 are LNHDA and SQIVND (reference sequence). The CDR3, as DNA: TGTGCCAGTAGTAAGGCCTCCGGGACTAGCTCGGGGACCCAGTACTTC. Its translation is CASSKASGTSSGTQYF.

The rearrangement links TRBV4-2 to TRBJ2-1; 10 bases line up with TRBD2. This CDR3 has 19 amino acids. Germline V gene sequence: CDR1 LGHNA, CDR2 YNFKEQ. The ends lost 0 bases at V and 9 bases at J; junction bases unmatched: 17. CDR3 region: CASSQEKSSGGGGAGEQFF. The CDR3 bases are TGTGCCAGCAGCCAAGAGAAGTCCAGCGGGGGGGGAGGGGCGGGTGAGCAGTTCTTC.

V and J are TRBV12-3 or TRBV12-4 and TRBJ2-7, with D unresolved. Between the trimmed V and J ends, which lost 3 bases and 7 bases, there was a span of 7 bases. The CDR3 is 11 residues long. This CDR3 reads CASSFRTEQYF. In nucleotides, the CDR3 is TGTGCCAGCAGTTTTCGTACTGAGCAGTACTTC.

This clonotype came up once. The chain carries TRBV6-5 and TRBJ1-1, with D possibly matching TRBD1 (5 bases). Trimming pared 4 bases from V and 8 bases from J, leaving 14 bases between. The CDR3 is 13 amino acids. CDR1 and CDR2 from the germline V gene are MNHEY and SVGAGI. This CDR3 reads CASSSRARTEAFF. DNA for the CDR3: TGTGCCAGCAGTTCCAGGGCCCGGACGGAAGCTTTCTTT.

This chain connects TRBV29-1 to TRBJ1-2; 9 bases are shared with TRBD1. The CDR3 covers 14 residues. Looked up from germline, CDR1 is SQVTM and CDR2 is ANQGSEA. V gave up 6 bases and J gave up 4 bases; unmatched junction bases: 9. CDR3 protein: CSVSGTGKRYGYTF. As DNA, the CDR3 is TGCAGCGTCTCCGGGACAGGGAAGCGCTATGGCTACACCTTC.

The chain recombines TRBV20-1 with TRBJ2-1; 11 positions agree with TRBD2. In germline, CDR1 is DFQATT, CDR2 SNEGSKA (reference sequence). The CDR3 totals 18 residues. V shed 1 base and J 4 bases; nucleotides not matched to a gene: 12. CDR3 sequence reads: CSARGALLSSGGYNEQFF. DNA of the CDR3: TGCAGTGCTAGAGGGGCCCTTCTATCTAGCGGGGGGTACAATGAGCAGTTCTTC.

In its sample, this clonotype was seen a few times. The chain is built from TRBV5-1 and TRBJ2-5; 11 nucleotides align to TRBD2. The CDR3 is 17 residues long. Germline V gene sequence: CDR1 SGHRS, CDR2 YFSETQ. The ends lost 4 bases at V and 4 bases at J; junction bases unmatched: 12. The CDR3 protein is CASSPTTSGVYRETQYF. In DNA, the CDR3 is TGCGCCAGCAGCCCCACGACTAGCGGGGTATATCGAGAGACCCAGTACTTC.

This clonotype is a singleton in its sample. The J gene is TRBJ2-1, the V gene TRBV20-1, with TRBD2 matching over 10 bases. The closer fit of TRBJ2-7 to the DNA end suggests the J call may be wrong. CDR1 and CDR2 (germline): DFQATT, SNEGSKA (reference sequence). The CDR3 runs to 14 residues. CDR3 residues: CSARDQAGGLEQYF. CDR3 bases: TGCAGTGCTAGAGATCAAGCGGGGGGGCTCGAGCAGTACTTC.

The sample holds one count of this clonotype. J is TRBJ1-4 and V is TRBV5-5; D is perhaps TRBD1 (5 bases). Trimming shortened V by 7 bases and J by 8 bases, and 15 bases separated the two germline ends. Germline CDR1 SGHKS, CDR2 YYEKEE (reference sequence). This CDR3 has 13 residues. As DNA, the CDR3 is TGTGCCAGCTTTCAAGAGAGGGGCGAAAAACTGTTTTTT. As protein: CASFQERGEKLFF. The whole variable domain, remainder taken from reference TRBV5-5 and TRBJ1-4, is DAGVTQSPTHLIKTRGQQVTLRCSPISGHKSVSWYQQVLGQGPQFIFQYYEKEERGRGNFPDRFSARQFPNYSSELNVNALLLGDSALYLCASFQERGEKLFFGSGTQLSVL.

As DNA, the CDR3 is TGTGCCAGCAGTGAAAGCCCCTTAAGAGGGAGGGACGAGCAGTACTTC. It codes for CASSESPLRGRDEQYF. The rearrangement joins TRBV6-1 to TRBJ2-5; 7 bases align to TRBD2. The J call may be mistaken, given a closer DNA end match to TRBJ2-7. The CDR3 is made up of 16 amino acids. Looked up from germline, CDR1 is MNHNS and CDR2 is SASEGT.

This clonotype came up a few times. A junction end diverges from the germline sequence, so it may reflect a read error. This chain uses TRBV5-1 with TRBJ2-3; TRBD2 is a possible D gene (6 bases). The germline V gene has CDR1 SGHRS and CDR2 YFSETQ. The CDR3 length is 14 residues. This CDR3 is CASSQGLSTDTQYF. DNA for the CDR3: TGTGCCAGCAGCCAGGGACTTAGCACAGATACGCAGTATTTT.

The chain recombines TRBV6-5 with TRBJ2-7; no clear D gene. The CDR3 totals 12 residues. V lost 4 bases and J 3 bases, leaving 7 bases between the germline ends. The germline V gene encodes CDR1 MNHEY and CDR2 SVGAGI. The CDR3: CASSSGYYEQYF. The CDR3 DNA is TGTGCCAGCAGTTCCGGGTACTACGAGCAGTACTTC.

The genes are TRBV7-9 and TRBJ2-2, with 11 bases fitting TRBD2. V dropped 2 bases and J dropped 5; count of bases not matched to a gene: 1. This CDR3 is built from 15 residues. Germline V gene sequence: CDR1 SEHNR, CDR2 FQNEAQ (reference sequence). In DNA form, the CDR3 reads TGTGCCAGCAGCTTAACTAGCGGGAGAACCGGGGAGCTGTTTTTT. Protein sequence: CASSLTSGRTGELFF.

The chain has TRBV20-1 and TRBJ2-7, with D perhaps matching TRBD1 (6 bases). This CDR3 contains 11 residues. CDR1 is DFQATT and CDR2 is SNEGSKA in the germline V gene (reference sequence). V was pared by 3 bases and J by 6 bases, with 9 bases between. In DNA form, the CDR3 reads TGCAGTGCTAGTGGGGGCCGCGAGCAGTACTTC. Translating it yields CSASGGREQYF.

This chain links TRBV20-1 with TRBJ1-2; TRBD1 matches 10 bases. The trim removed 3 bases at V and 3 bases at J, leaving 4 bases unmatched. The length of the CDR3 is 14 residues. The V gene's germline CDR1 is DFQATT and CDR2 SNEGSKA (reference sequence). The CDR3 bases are TGCAGTGCTAGCCCGGGACAGGGGTACTATGGCTACACCTTC. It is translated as CSASPGQGYYGYTF.

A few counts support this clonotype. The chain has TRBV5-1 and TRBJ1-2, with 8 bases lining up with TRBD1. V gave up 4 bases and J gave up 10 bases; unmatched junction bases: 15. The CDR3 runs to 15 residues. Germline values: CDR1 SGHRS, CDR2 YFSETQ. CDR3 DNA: TGCGCCAGCAGCCCAGGACAGGGACTAGACGGCGTCTACACCTTC. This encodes CASSPGQGLDGVYTF. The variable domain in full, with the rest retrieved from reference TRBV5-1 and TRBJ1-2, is KAGVTQTPRYLIKTRGQQVTLSCSPISGHRSVSWYQQTPGQGLQFLFEYFSETQRNKGNFPGRFSGRQFSNSRSEMNVSTLELGDSALYLCASSPGQGLDGVYTFGSGTRLTVV.

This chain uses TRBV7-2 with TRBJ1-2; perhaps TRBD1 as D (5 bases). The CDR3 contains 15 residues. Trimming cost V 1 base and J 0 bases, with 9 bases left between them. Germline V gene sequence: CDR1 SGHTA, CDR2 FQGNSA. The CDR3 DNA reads TGTGCCAGCAGCTTAGTGTCAGGGTCTAACTATGGCTACACCTTC. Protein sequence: CASSLVSGSNYGYTF.

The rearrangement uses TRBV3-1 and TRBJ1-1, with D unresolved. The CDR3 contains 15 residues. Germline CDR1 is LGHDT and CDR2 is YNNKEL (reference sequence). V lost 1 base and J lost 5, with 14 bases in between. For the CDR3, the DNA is TGTGCCAGCAGCCAAGGGGCCGGGCCCCCGACTGAAGCTTTCTTT. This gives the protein CASSQGAGPPTEAFF.

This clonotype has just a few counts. The CDR3 DNA is TGCAGCGTTGACCCGGGACAAATCTGGATGAATACGCAGTATTTT. It yields the protein CSVDPGQIWMNTQYF. The V and J genes are TRBV29-1 and TRBJ2-3; weak D call: TRBD1 (6 bases). V was cut by 3 bases and J by 7 bases, with 20 bases left in between. The length of the CDR3 is 15 residues. Germline CDR1 SQVTM, CDR2 ANQGSEA.

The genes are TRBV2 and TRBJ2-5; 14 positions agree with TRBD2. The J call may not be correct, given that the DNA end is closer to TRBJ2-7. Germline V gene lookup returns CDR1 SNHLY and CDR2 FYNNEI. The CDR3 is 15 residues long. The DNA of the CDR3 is TGTGCCAGCAGCGCGAGCGGACTAGCGGGGGGCGAGCAGTACTTC. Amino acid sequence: CASSASGLAGGEQYF.

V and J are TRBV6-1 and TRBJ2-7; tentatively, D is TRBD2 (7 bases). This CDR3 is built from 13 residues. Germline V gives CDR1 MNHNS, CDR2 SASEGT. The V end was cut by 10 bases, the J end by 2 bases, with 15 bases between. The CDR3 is CAILGGQPYEQYF. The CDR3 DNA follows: TGTGCCATACTGGGGGGGCAGCCCTACGAGCAGTACTTC.

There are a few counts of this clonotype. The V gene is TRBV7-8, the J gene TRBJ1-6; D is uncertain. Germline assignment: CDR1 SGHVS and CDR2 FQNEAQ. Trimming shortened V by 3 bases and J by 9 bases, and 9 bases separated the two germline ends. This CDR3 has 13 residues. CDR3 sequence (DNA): TGTGCCAGCAGCTTCCTCTCGGGTTCACCCCTCCACTTT. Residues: CASSFLSGSPLHF.